This T cell receptor (beta chain) was identified in a study of shared clonotypes between healthy human individuals (TCRdb year 2020). For context, the study as a whole: The cohort comprised a couple of women and three men aged 18 to 49 years. Different laboratories and diverse techniques were used to prepare libraries and sequence TCR repertoires, to increase sequencing depth and limit assay-specific biases. To estimate repertoire size and how much clonotype sharing occurs between individuals, the study deeply sequenced the blood TCR repertoires of five or six healthy adults. For each donor, CD4 naive and CD4 memory were each given three plates, CD8 naive was given two plates, and CD8 memory was given one plate. Per donor, leukapheresis produced somewhere between about 0.94 and 8.9 billion PBMCs. What the work shows at the level of the full study, not this receptor alone: Naive subsets generally had larger estimated clonotype richness than memory subsets. Incomplete sequencing was indicated by rarefaction of sorted-subset datasets, despite the large sequencing depth. Based on pairwise subsampling, the degree of clonotype sharing among donors was expected to be affected by sequencing depth. Compared with non-shared clonotypes, the clonotypes found in all four sorted-subset donors had higher generation probabilities. Around 5% of naive CD4, 3.5% of naive CD8, around 2.3% of memory CD4, and about 0.4% of memory CD8 clonotypes were shared across four donors. Sampling was restricted to blood, and TCR repertoires in tissue are likely to differ from TCR repertoires in blood. The small number of donors limited the genetic and exposure-history diversity represented.

TCR CDR3 regions were amplified from genomic DNA by multiplex PCR using the deep immunoSEQ assay. Extracted genomic DNA from each cell subset was distributed evenly across all wells of several immunoSEQ 96-well plates, and each plate was treated as a replicate. For sorted subsets, each replicate PCR was loaded with roughly 200 ng genomic DNA, equivalent to 25,000 to 35,000 T cell genomes. The purified libraries were quantified using a Qubit 3.0 fluorometer, sized with a Bioanalyzer 2100, and then quantified again using the KAPA Library Quantification kit. A separate single-read 150-cycle Illumina NextSeq 550 flow cell was used to sequence each immunoSEQ 96-well plate. The original pipeline was this. The immunoSEQ output contained only junctional sequences without quality scores, so filtering could not match that applied to full-length reads. To assign V/J genes and CDR3, sequences were annotated against IMGT germline references using PyIR, a Python wrapper for IgBLAST v1.9. Reads were removed for weak V/J assignments (E-value above 1e-6), missing CDR3, stop codons, out-of-frame junctions, or ambiguous translated residues. V3J clonotypes were defined as sequences sharing an identical inferred V gene, J gene, and CDR3 amino acid sequence. Percentage overlap between repertoires was computed as shared unique clonotypes divided by the size of the smaller repertoire. Repertoire richness was assessed with RTK rarefaction, the Chao1 estimator, and Recon v2.1 estimates of unobserved clonotypes. OLGA was used to compute generation probabilities for all TCRbeta clonotypes that the gDNA method yielded from several donors. The source is immuneACCESS, and TCRdb retained only in-frame sequences with V and J called. Part of the clones is not carried over; for the studies checked, unresolved V genes explain less than half of this, and the remainder is unexplained. The V and J calls and clone size come from that table; D and trimming were worked out from the DNA. This sample has 1 million to 1.3 million clones in its table, and 75% to 80% of those were observed once. The ten top clones hold roughly 0.62% of the sample.

Concerning this clone itself: Its target antigen remains unknown. Qualities for individual bases were not recorded, and no much larger clone is one base off. This CDR3 is also generated by other DNA sequences in the sample.

CDR1 MNHEY and CDR2 SVGAGI were looked up in the germline V gene. V lost 3 bases and J lost 8 bases; the stretch between them is 10 bases long. The CDR3 holds 12 amino acids from the cysteine to the phenylalanine. Just the 36-base CDR3 DNA is kept, in frame starting at base 1. Donors were healthy HIV-negative adults with no recently reported acute infections or vaccinations. Every donor was a Caucasian adult living in Nashville, Tennessee, USA. CD4+ T cells were enriched by magnetic negative selection, after which naive cells were positively selected on CD45RA and the negative fraction was taken as the memory subset. Blood was collected by leukapheresis, and PBMCs were isolated by Ficoll-Histopaque density gradient centrifugation and then cryopreserved in liquid nitrogen vapor phase. Analytical flow cytometry was used to check the purity and quantity of every magnetically sorted T cell population. From each sorted fraction, genomic DNA was isolated and quantified by UV absorbance on a Nanodrop 2000c.

The sequenced material came from memory CD4+ T cells from PBMCs. Interpreted using the paper, the cell subset or site label stands for: CD45RA-negative fraction. The sequence derives from a man younger than 35 in good health. Some clones in this sample may be carry-over from other donors' samples. The V and J genes are TRBV6-5 and TRBJ1-2; tentative D gene TRBD1, with 5 bases matching. The nucleotide sequence is TGTGCCAGCAGTTATTCGGGGCACGGCTACACCTTC. This sequence encodes CASSYSGHGYTF.